This T cell receptor (beta chain) came from a study of neurological immune-mediated disorders. This clonotype was recorded at least ten times. Its antigen is currently unknown. Volunteers from a blood bank in Maryland, USA, constituted the healthy controls. Germline loops: CDR1 SEHNR, CDR2 FQNEAQ (reference sequence). Trimming cost V 5 bases and J 6 bases; bases outside gene matches: 6. This CDR3 has 14 amino acids. Synthesis of cDNA used 5'RACE (with 10-nucleotide random UMIs). One entry per CDR3 protein results from TCRdb running MiXCR on the 5' RACE reads. The sample has about 77,000 distinct CDR3 sequences; roughly 9.5% are singletons. Whole-study results and caveats: Patients with HTLV-1-associated myelopathy showed the most TCR clonal expansion. Those with multiple sclerosis showed the least, falling below healthy controls.

Sample: PBMCs. The rearrangement joins TRBV7-9 to TRBJ2-7; TRBD1 aligns across 11 bases. This clonotype was obtained from a man aged 45 to 65 in good health. CDR3 in DNA: TGTGCCAGCAGCCTCCGGGACAGGGGGAGCGAGCAGTACTTC. It codes for CASSLRDRGSEQYF. Complete variable domain (other parts from reference TRBV7-9 and TRBJ2-7): DTGVSQNPRHKITKRGQNVTFRCDPISEHNRLYWYRQTLGQGPEFLTYFQNEAQLEKSRLLSDRFSAERPKGSFSTLEIQRTEQGDSAMYLCASSLRDRGSEQYFGPGTRLTVT.